A single sample gave rise to the 26 T cell receptor beta chains below, sequenced in a study of shared clonotypes between healthy human individuals. Sequenced by immunoSEQ multiplex PCR; TCRdb stores in-frame clones only, minus some. The data contain approximately 2.5 million clones, 90% to 95% of them singletons. Sequencing input: naive CD4+ T cells sorted from blood. Specified subset: CD45RA+ positively selected. The receptors shown here come from a man between 18 and 29 years old in good health.

The chain uses TRBV7-2 and TRBJ2-7; 8 nucleotides match TRBD1. CDR1 and CDR2 (germline): SGHTA, FQGNSA. The J segment lost 2 bases and the V segment lost 5 bases, leaving 11 bases of the junction unmatched. The CDR3 has 16 residues. The CDR3 sequence: CASSPSPGQVAYEQYF. The CDR3 region has the DNA TGTGCCAGCAGCCCAAGCCCGGGACAGGTGGCCTACGAGCAGTACTTC.

This sequence joins TRBV5-1 and TRBJ2-7; weak D call: TRBD1 (5 bases). This CDR3 has 14 residues. The V end was cut by 2 bases, the J end by 7 bases, with 16 bases between. Germline V gene data show CDR1 as SGHRS and CDR2 as YFSETQ. The CDR3 nucleotides read TGCGCCAGCAGCTTCGACAGAACCCCGGGTGAGCAGTACTTC. It encodes CASSFDRTPGEQYF.

This chain links TRBV11-2 with TRBJ2-7; D unresolved. V shed 5 bases and J shed 5 bases, with 10 bases lying between them. Germline CDR1 SGHAT, CDR2 FQNNGV. The CDR3 is 12 amino acids. The CDR3 DNA reads as TGTGCCAGCAGCCCCCTCGCCGACGAGCAGTACTTC. It translates to CASSPLADEQYF. Variable domain in full (rest from reference TRBV11-2 and TRBJ2-7): EAGVAQSPRYKIIEKRQSVAFWCNPISGHATLYWYQQILGQGPKLLIQFQNNGVVDDSQLPKDRFSAERLKGVDSTLKIQPAKLEDSAVYLCASSPLADEQYFGPGTRLTVT.

The chain couples TRBV19 to TRBJ2-2; maybe TRBD1 (6 bases). This CDR3 spans 14 amino acids. V lost 7 bases, J lost 1 base, and 10 bases lay in between. Per the germline V gene, CDR1 is LNHDA and CDR2 is SQIVND (reference sequence). The CDR3 spells CASKKTGNTGELFF. As DNA, the CDR3 is TGTGCCAGTAAAAAGACAGGGAACACCGGGGAGCTGTTTTTT. The entire variable domain, with the rest obtained from reference TRBV19 and TRBJ2-2, is as follows: DGGITQSPKYLFRKEGQNVTLSCEQNLNHDAMYWYRQDPGQGLRLIYYSQIVNDFQKGDIAEGYSVSREKKESFPLTVTSAQKNPTAFYLCASKKTGNTGELFFGEGSRLTVL.

The rearrangement joins TRBV7-2 to TRBJ2-1; D not resolved. CDR1 SGHTA and CDR2 FQGNSA come from the germline V gene. The CDR3 loop spans 15 amino acids. Trimming cost V 0 bases and J 4 bases, with 10 bases left between them. The CDR3 nucleotides are TGTGCCAGCAGCTTAGCGGCTATGCCTTACAATGAGCAGTTCTTC. It is translated as CASSLAAMPYNEQFF. The full variable domain, rest sourced from reference TRBV7-2 and TRBJ2-1, is GAGVSQSPSNKVTEKGKDVELRCDPISGHTALYWYRQSLGQGLEFLIYFQGNSAPDKSGLPSDRFSAERTGGSVSTLTIQRTQQEDSAVYLCASSLAAMPYNEQFFGPGTRLTVL.

The chain is built from TRBV7-3 and TRBJ2-5; D remains ambiguous. Germline V gene lookup returns CDR1 SGHTA and CDR2 FQGTGA. With 2 bases removed from V and 3 bases from J, the gap between germline ends came to 7 bases. The CDR3 loop spans 13 amino acids. This CDR3 is CASSLLAEETQYF. DNA of the CDR3: TGTGCCAGCAGCTTATTGGCAGAAGAGACCCAGTACTTC.

This chain links TRBV6-6 with TRBJ2-2, with D possibly called TRBD1 or TRBD2 (5 bases each). This CDR3 has 16 residues. Germline V lookup: CDR1 MNHNY, CDR2 SVGAGI (reference sequence). Trimming cost V 6 bases and J 0 bases, with 14 bases left between them. The CDR3 DNA is TGTGCCAGCAGCCCCCCAGGGCGGGCGAACACCGGGGAGCTGTTTTTT. This translates into CASSPPGRANTGELFF.

The rearrangement joins TRBV18 to TRBJ2-5, with TRBD1 matching 8 bases. Trimming cost V 5 bases and J 2 bases; bases outside gene matches: 7. CDR3 size: 15 residues. From germline, CDR1 is KGHSH and CDR2 LQKENI. CDR3: CASSIFGTGQETQYF. DNA of the CDR3: TGTGCCAGCTCAATCTTCGGGACAGGTCAAGAGACCCAGTACTTC.

V gene TRBV6-1 combines with J gene TRBJ1-5, with D hard to call. The V gene lost 2 bases and the J gene lost 1 base, with 9 bases spanning the gap. CDR1 MNHNS and CDR2 SASEGT come from the germline V gene. CDR3 length: 15 residues. The CDR3 reads CASSEMGGSNQPQHF. As DNA, the CDR3 is TGTGCCAGCAGTGAAATGGGTGGGAGCAATCAGCCCCAGCATTTT.

The rearrangement uses TRBV7-9 and TRBJ1-2, with D possibly matching TRBD1 (5 bases). Germline V gene lookup returns CDR1 SEHNR and CDR2 FQNEAQ (reference sequence). V lost 3 bases to trimming and J lost 7 bases, with 12 bases between them. The CDR3 contains 13 residues. This CDR3 reads CASSFGGTGGYTF. Written as DNA, the CDR3 is TGTGCCAGCAGCTTTGGGGGGACTGGTGGCTACACCTTC.

This clone was recorded only once. This chain links TRBV21-1 with TRBJ2-7; whether TRBD2, the table's D call, matches the DNA was not checked. TRBV21-1 is a documented pseudogene. CDR3 length equals 16 residues. CDR3 sequence (DNA): TGTGCCAGCAGCCTAAAGGAAATAGCGGGAGTGGGTGAGCAGTACTTC. Amino acid sequence: CASSLKEIAGVGEQYF.

The chain has TRBV5-1 and TRBJ2-5, with D maybe TRBD2 (7 bases). This CDR3 is built from 14 residues. Trimming removed 1 base from V and 4 bases from J, with 11 bases in between. Looked up from germline, CDR1 is SGHRS and CDR2 is YFSETQ. DNA for the CDR3: TGCGCCAGCAGCTTGAGGGGGGGCTTAGAGACCCAGTACTTC. Protein: CASSLRGGLETQYF. Supplemented by reference TRBV5-1 and TRBJ2-5, the full variable domain reads KAGVTQTPRYLIKTRGQQVTLSCSPISGHRSVSWYQQTPGQGLQFLFEYFSETQRNKGNFPGRFSGRQFSNSRSEMNVSTLELGDSALYLCASSLRGGLETQYFGPGTRLLVL.

The chain joins TRBV6-5 to TRBJ2-7, with 8 nucleotides matching TRBD2. The CDR3 runs 15 residues. V shed 7 bases and J 1 base; nucleotides not matched to a gene: 9. The V gene's germline CDR1 is MNHEY and CDR2 SVGAGI. CDR3 nucleotides: TGTGCCAGCAACCGAGCGGGAGCGGTATCCTACGAGCAGTACTTC. It is translated as CASNRAGAVSYEQYF.

This clone was observed a few times. This sequence joins TRBV30 and TRBJ1-4; TRBD1 matches 7 bases. The germline CDR1 and CDR2 sequences are GTSNPN and SVGIG (reference sequence). V shed 2 bases, J shed 12 bases, and the junction held 9 bases outside the gene matches. The length of the CDR3 is 13 residues. The CDR3 loop is CAWSRAGGSELFF. In DNA form, the CDR3 reads TGTGCCTGGAGTCGGGCAGGGGGTTCGGAACTGTTTTTT.

The chain carries TRBV19 and TRBJ2-3, with TRBD1 identical over 8 bases. CDR1 LNHDA and CDR2 SQIVND come from the germline V gene (reference sequence). V was clipped by 5 bases and J by 6 bases; unmatched bases: 10. The CDR3 contains 15 residues. Written as DNA, the CDR3 is TGTGCCAGTAGTTCGCCGGGACAGGTACGGGATACGCAGTATTTT. It yields the protein CASSSPGQVRDTQYF.

The chain is built from TRBV19 and TRBJ1-2, with 8 bases aligning to TRBD1. Per germline, CDR1 LNHDA and CDR2 SQIVND (reference sequence). V gave up 3 bases and J gave up 8 bases; unmatched junction bases: 5. There are 13 residues in the CDR3. In nucleotides, the CDR3 is TGTGCCAGTAGTATCGACAGGGGTACCGGCTACACCTTC. Protein product: CASSIDRGTGYTF.

The J gene is TRBJ1-6, the V gene TRBV4-3, with TRBD1 matching 7 bases. CDR3 length: 13 amino acids. Per germline, CDR1 LGHNA and CDR2 YSLEER. V was pared by 0 bases and J by 14 bases, with 4 bases of the junction left unmatched. The CDR3 nucleotides are TGCGCCAGCAGCCAAGATTTAGGGGGCACCCTCCACTTT. Amino acid sequence: CASSQDLGGTLHF.

The chain recombines TRBV5-4 with TRBJ2-3; 7 bases agree with TRBD2. There are 16 residues in the CDR3. Germline CDR1 is SGHNT and CDR2 is YYREEE (reference sequence). After removal of 4 bases from V and 1 base from J, the junction contained 9 bases not matched to a gene. For the CDR3, the DNA is TGTGCCAGCAGCCCTGGGAGGGCACGAGGCACAGATACGCAGTATTTT. This sequence encodes CASSPGRARGTDTQYF.

The chain recombines TRBV5-3 with TRBJ2-2; 8 nucleotides line up with TRBD2. TRBV5-3 is flagged as an ORF with uncertain function. This CDR3 contains 19 residues. The trim removed 1 base at V and 3 bases at J, leaving 14 bases unmatched. The DNA for the CDR3 is TGTGCCAGAAGCTTGTCGACGGGAGGGCCGGGTGAGGACACCGGGGAGCTGTTTTTT. Translating gives CARSLSTGGPGEDTGELFF.

V gene TRBV5-1 combines with J gene TRBJ2-3; no clear D gene. Germline loops: CDR1 SGHRS, CDR2 YFSETQ. The CDR3 runs 13 residues. V was clipped by 3 bases and J by 2 bases, with 7 bases between them. DNA for the CDR3: TGCGCCAGCAGCTGGACCTTCACAGATACGCAGTATTTT. It translates to CASSWTFTDTQYF.

J is TRBJ1-6 and V is TRBV23-1, with a weak D call TRBD1 (6 bases). TRBV23-1 falls under the ORF class, with uncertain function. The V end was cut by 6 bases, the J end by 0 bases, with 6 bases between. The CDR3 contains 14 residues. The CDR3 nucleotides read TGCGCCAGCAGGGACAGCTCCTATAATTCACCCCTCCACTTT. Protein: CASRDSSYNSPLHF.

The chain has TRBV15 and TRBJ2-1; D unresolved. Per the germline V gene, CDR1 is LNHNV and CDR2 is YYDKDF (reference sequence). The CDR3 is 15 residues long. Trimming stripped 3 bases from V and 2 bases from J, with 11 bases between. DNA of the CDR3: TGTGCCACCAGCAGGACGTCGAGCGCCTACAATGAGCAGTTCTTC. Residues: CATSRTSSAYNEQFF. The full variable domain, completed using reference TRBV15 and TRBJ2-1, is DAMVIQNPRYQVTQFGKPVTLSCSQTLNHNVMYWYQQKSSQAPKLLFHYYDKDFNNEADTPDNFQSRRPNTSFCFLDIRSPGLGDTAMYLCATSRTSSAYNEQFFGPGTRLTVL.

The chain couples TRBV7-2 to TRBJ1-1, with no clear D. The length of the CDR3 is 15 residues. CDR1 is SGHTA, CDR2 FQGNSA, per germline. The germline V and J ends were trimmed by 0 bases and 3 bases, with 11 bases remaining between them. CDR3: CASSLARGLYTEAFF. CDR3 DNA sequence: TGTGCCAGCAGCTTAGCGCGAGGGTTATACACTGAAGCTTTCTTT. The full variable domain, its missing parts supplied by reference TRBV7-2 and TRBJ1-1, is GAGVSQSPSNKVTEKGKDVELRCDPISGHTALYWYRQSLGQGLEFLIYFQGNSAPDKSGLPSDRFSAERTGGSVSTLTIQRTQQEDSAVYLCASSLARGLYTEAFFGQGTRLTVV.

In nucleotides, the CDR3 is TGTGCCAGTAGTATATCTCGGACTAGCGGCTACGAGCAGTACTTC. Translated, it gives CASSISRTSGYEQYF. The chain couples TRBV19 to TRBJ2-7; TRBD2 matches at 10 bases. This CDR3 has 15 amino acids. Germline loops: CDR1 LNHDA, CDR2 SQIVND (reference sequence). Unmatched junction bases numbered 4, after V lost 2 bases and J lost 3 bases.

This clone was counted a few times. The gene calls are TRBV10-3 and TRBJ2-1, with a tentative D call TRBD1 (7 bases). CDR1 ENHRY and CDR2 SYGVKD come from the germline V gene. The CDR3 sequence is 14 residues long. V lost 10 bases and J 2 bases, leaving 15 bases between the germline ends. The CDR3 nucleotides are TGTGCCACCAAGCAGGGGGGAACCTACAATGAGCAGTTCTTC. It translates to CATKQGGTYNEQFF.

The CDR3 sequence is CASSPAVNQPQHF. The CDR3 region has the DNA TGTGCCAGCTCCCCGGCGGTGAATCAGCCCCAGCATTTT. The rearrangement uses TRBV18 and TRBJ1-5; no reliable D call. V lost 6 bases to trimming and J lost 4 bases, with 10 bases between them. Germline values: CDR1 KGHSH, CDR2 LQKENI. The CDR3 totals 13 residues.